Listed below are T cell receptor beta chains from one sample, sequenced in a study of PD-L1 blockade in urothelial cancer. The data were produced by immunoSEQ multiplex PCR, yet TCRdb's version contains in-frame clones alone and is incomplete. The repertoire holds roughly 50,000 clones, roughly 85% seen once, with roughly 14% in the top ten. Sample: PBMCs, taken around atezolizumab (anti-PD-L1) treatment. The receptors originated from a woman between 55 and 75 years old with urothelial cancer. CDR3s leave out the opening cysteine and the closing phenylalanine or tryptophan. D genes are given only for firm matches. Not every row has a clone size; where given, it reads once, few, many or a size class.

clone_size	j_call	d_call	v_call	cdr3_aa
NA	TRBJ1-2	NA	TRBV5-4	ASSAAGTWYGYT
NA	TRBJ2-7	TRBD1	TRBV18	ASSPRSSTGGNEQY
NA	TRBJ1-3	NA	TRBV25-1	ASRGEGPGNTIY
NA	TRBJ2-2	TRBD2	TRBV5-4	ASSLLAGMGTGELF
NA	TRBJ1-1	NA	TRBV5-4	ASQEPGLTEAF
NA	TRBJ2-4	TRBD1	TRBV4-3	ASSQETGAHPDSIQY
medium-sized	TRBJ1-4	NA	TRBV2	ASSGDGSNEKLF
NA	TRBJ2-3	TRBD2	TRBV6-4	ASSENAPRGGHTDTQY
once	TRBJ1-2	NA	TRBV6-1	ASVDSPLTPYGYT
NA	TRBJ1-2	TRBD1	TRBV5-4	ASSQDRAAGGIYGYT
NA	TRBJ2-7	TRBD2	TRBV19	ASSVAGVGYEQY
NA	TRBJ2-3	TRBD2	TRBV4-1	ASSQERELAGVGDTQY
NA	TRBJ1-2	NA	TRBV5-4	ASSLVARSGYGYT
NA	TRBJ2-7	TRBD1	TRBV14	ASRGTGSPYEQY
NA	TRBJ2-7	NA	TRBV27	ASSFGHQSYEQY
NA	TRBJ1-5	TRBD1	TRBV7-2	ASSLYMTGGGDQPQH
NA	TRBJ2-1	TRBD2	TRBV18	ASSPPGLAGVKF
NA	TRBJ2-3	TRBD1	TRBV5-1	ASSIHDRVEDTQY
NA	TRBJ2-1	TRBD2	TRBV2	ASRAPVVSGNEQF
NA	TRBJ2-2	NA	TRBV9	ASSVGMGLSQNTGELF
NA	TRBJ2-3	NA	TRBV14	ASSQVAGSTQY
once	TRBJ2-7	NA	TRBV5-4	ASSVAGGARNEQY
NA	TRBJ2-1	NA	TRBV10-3	AISGPPRRDTRYNEQF
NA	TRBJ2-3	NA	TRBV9	ASTKGGGSTDTQY
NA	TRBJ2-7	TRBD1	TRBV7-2	ASSPGTGSYEQY
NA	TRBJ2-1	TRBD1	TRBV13	ASSLPSTGSSYNEQF
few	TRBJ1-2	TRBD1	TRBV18	ASSPFRDRGLDYGYT
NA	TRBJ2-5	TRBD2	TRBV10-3	AASTSGEETQY
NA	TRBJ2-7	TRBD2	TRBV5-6	ASSTLAGGVPEQY